A selection of T cell receptor beta chains follows, all from one sample in a study of blood T cell repertoires in COVID-19. TCRdb keeps only in-frame clones here, not all; method: immunoSEQ multiplex PCR. The profile shows tens of thousands of clones, roughly 90% of them singletons. Sequencing used peripheral blood. The receptors originated from an elderly man with acute or convalescent COVID-19. CDR3s include the opening cysteine and the closing phenylalanine or tryptophan. Expanded clones get a size class; other rows say once, few or many, or leave the size out.

v_call | clone_size | cdr3_aa
TRBV2 | NA | CASRGQLFGEQYF
TRBV19 | NA | CASSYSAYGYTF
TRBV6-1 | NA | CASSERGRSNEKLFF
TRBV5-1 | NA | CASSERLAGGPLDEQFF
TRBV5-8 | NA | CASSLSGYYEQYF
TRBV11-2 | once | CASSLRGLGATDTQYF
TRBV6-1 | NA | CASSAPDTHIFTYEQYF
TRBV6-2/TRBV6-3 | NA | CASSETSQGLGTEAFF
TRBV6-5 | NA | CASSYGREWTDTQYF
TRBV6-2/TRBV6-3 | NA | CASSYVRSLAISMAQYF
TRBV3-1/TRBV3-2 | NA | CASSQENQDTQYF
TRBV21-1 | few | CASSKGQGQAEWRSEKLFF
TRBV5-1 | few | CASSLSAGVDNEQFF
TRBV2 | NA | CASRSLQGRLAGEAFF
TRBV10-3 | NA | CASRGGYGYTF
TRBV6-5 | NA | CASSLSGGARNEQFF
TRBV30 | few | CAWSPLAGMNTEAFF
TRBV3-1/TRBV3-2 | NA | CASSQQGTRSYGYTF
TRBV5-1 | NA | CASSPTSGGTTGELFF
TRBV5-1 | NA | CASSLGPIESYEQYF
TRBV19 | NA | CASSISLGGNQPQHF
TRBV6-5 | NA | CASSYSTGANQPQHF
TRBV19 | NA | CASRSSGGAVDTQYF
TRBV18 | few | CASSQRGNTNEKLFF
TRBV6-1 | NA | CASSEQGGRNTIYF
TRBV19 | NA | CASSNGEHYEQYF
TRBV19 | NA | CASRGTGGASGANVLTF
TRBV3-1/TRBV3-2 | NA | CASSQFMNEKLFF
TRBV10-3 | once | CAISLDRSGNTIYF
TRBV29-1 | few | CSVLPTGSYEQYF
TRBV5-1 | once | CASSLVGQGNTEAFF